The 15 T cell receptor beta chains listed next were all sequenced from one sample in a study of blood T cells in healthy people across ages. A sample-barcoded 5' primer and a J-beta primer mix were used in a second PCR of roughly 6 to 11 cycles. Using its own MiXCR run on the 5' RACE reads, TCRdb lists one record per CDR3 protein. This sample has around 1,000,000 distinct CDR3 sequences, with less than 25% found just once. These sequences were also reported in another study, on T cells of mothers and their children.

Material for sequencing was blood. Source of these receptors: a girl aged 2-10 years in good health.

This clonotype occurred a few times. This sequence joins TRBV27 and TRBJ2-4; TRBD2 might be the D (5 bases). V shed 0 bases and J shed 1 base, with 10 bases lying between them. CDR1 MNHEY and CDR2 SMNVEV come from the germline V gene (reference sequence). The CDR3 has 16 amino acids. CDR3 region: CASSLSREGAKNIQYF. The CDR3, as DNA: TGTGCCAGCAGTTTATCTCGGGAAGGCGCCAAAAACATTCAGTACTTC.

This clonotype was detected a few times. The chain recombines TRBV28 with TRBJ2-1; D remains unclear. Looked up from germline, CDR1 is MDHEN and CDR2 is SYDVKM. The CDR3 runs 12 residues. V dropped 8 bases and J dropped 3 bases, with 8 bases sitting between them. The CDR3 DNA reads TGTGCCAGCGAGAATGGCTACAATGAGCAGTTCTTC. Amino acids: CASENGYNEQFF.

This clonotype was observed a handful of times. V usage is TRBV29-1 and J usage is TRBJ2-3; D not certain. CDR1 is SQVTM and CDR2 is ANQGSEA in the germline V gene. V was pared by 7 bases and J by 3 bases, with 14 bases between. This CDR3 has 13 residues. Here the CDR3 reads CSAAPGSTDTQYF. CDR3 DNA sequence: TGCAGCGCAGCCCCCGGGTCGACAGATACGCAGTATTTT.

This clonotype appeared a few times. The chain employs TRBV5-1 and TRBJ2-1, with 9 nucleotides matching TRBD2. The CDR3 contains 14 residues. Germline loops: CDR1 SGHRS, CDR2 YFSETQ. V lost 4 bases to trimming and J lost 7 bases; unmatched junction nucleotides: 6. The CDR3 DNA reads TGCGCCAGCAGCACGACTAGCGGTAAAAATGAGCAGTTCTTC. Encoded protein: CASSTTSGKNEQFF.

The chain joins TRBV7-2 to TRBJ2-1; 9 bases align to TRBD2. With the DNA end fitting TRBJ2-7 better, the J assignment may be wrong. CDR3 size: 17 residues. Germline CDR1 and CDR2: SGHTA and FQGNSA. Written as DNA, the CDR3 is TGTGCCAGCAGCATAGGTCTAGCGGGATGGAAAAACTACGAGCAGTACTTC. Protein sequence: CASSIGLAGWKNYEQYF.

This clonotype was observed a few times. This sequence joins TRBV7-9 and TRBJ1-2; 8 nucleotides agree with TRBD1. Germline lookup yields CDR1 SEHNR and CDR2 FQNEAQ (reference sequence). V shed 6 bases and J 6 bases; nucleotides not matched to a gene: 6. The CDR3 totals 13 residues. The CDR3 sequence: CASSRYRGNGYTF. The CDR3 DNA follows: TGTGCCAGCAGTCGATACAGGGGGAATGGCTACACCTTC.

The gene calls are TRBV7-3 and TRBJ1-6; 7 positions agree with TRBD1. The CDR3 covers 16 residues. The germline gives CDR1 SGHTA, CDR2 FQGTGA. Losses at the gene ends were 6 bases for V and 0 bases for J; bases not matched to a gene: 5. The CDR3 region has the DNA TGTGCCAGCAGGCAAGGGGGCGGCTCCTATAATTCACCCCTCCACTTT. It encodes CASRQGGGSYNSPLHF.

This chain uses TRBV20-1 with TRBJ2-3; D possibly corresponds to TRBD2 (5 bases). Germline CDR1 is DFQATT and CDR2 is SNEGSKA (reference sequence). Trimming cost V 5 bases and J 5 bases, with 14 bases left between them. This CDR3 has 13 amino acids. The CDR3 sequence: CSAFAGRGDTQYF. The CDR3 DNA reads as TGCAGTGCTTTTGCCGGACGGGGAGATACGCAGTATTTT.

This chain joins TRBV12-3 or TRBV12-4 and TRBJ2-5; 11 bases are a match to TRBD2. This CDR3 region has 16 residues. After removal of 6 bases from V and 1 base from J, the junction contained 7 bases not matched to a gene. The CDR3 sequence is CASSSPSGGTQETQYF. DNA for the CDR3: TGTGCCAGCAGCTCCCCTAGCGGGGGGACCCAAGAGACCCAGTACTTC.

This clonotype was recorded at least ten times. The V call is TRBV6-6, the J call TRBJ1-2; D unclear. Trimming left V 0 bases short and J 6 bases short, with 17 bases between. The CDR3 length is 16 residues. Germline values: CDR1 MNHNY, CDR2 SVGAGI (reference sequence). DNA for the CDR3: TGTGCCAGCAGTTACTCTATGCTATGGACGAATGATGGCTACACCTTC. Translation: CASSYSMLWTNDGYTF.

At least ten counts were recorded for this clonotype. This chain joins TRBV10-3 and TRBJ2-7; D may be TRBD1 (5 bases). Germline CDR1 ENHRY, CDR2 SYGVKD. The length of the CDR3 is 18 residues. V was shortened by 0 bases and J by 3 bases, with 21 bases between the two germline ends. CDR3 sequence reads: CAISESGRGAGPIYEQYF. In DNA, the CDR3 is TGTGCCATCAGTGAGTCAGGGCGTGGGGCAGGGCCGATCTACGAGCAGTACTTC.

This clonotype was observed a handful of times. Here the CDR3 reads CASRRDVADTEAFF. The CDR3 nucleotides are TGTGCCAGCAGACGGGACGTCGCGGACACTGAAGCTTTCTTT. This rearrangement joins TRBV7-9 to TRBJ1-1; D is perhaps TRBD1 (5 bases). The germline V gene encodes CDR1 SEHNR and CDR2 FQNEAQ (reference sequence). Trimming stripped 6 bases from V and 3 bases from J, with 14 bases between. This CDR3 is 14 amino acids long.

The CDR3: CASKTESNQPQHF. The CDR3 DNA is TGTGCCAGCAAAACAGAGAGCAATCAGCCCCAGCATTTT. The chain employs TRBV2 and TRBJ1-5; no firm D call. The length of the CDR3 is 13 residues. The V gene's germline CDR1 is SNHLY and CDR2 FYNNEI. Deletions cut 7 bases from V and 1 base from J, with 8 bases between.

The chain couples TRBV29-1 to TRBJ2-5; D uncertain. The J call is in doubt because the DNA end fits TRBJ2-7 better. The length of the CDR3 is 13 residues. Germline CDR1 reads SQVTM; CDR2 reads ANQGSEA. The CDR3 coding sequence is TGCAGCGTTGGCGTAACGATATCCTACGAGCAGTACTTC. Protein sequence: CSVGVTISYEQYF.

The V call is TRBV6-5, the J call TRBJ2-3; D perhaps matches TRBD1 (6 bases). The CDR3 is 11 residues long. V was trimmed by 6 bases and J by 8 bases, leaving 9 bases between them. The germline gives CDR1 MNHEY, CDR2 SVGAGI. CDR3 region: CASRIGGTQYF. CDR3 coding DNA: TGTGCCAGCAGAATAGGGGGTACGCAGTATTTT.